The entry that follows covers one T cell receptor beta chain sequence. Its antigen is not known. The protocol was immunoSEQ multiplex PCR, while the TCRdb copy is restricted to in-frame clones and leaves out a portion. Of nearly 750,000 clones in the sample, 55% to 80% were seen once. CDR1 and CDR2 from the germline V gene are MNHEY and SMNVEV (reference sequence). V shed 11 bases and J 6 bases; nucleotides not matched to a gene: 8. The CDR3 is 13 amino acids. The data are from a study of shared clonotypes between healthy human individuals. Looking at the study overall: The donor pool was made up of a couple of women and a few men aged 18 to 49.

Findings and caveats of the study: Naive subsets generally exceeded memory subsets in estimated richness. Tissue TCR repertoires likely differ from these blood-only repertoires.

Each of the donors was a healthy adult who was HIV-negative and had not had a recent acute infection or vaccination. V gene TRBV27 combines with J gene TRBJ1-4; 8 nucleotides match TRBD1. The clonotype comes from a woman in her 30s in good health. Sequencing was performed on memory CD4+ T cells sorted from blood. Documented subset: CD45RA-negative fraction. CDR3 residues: CAARGQGHEKLFF. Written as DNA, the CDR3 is TGTGCCGCCCGAGGACAGGGCCATGAAAAACTGTTTTTT.